A single sample gave rise to the 16 T cell receptor beta chains below, sequenced in a study of regulatory T cells in long-lasting Graves disease. For TCR beta, libraries came from iRepertoire HTBI primers and Arm-PCR of CDR3 regions. TCRdb used MiXCR to reprocess the multiplex PCR reads, holding one entry per CDR3 protein. This sample has some 560,000 distinct CDR3 sequences, with roughly 15% found just once. The time point is: newly diagnosed GD, antithyroid drugs for less than 3 months. Researchers made the TCR library from RNA that was extracted from PBMCs. This sample was also put to use in a study of T cells in Graves' hyperthyroidism and ophthalmopathy.

The sequences come from peripheral blood mononuclear cells (PBMCs), collected at new diagnosis, from a patient treated with antithyroid drugs. These receptors originate from a woman aged 40-60 years with Graves disease.

This clonotype was observed at least ten times. V and J are TRBV18 and TRBJ2-5; no clear D gene. The CDR3 extends over 12 amino acids. Germline V gene lookup returns CDR1 KGHSH and CDR2 LQKENI. V shed 2 bases and J shed 5 bases, with 6 bases lying between them. The CDR3 reads CASSPISETQYF. For the CDR3, the DNA is TGTGCCAGCTCACCAATTTCCGAGACCCAGTACTTC. Filled out from reference TRBV18 and TRBJ2-5, the complete variable domain reads NAGVMQNPRHLVRRRGQEARLRCSPMKGHSHVYWYRQLPEEGLKFMVYLQKENIIDESGMPKERFSAEFPKEGPSILRIQQVVRGDSAAYFCASSPISETQYFGPGTRLLVL.

This clonotype was detected ten times or more. The J gene is TRBJ2-7, the V gene TRBV20-1, with unresolved D. Trimming removed 0 bases at V and 3 bases at J, with 12 bases between. CDR1 is DFQATT, CDR2 SNEGSKA, per germline (reference sequence). The CDR3 is 14 amino acids. The CDR3 sequence is CSARDLGSYYEQYF. CDR3 nucleotide sequence: TGCAGTGCTAGAGATCTGGGCAGCTACTACGAGCAGTACTTC.

This clonotype was seen more than once but under ten times. The gene calls are TRBV4-1 and TRBJ2-2; 9 bases align to TRBD1. The CDR3 runs to 15 residues. Trimming removed 4 bases from V and 7 bases from J; junction bases left unmatched: 7. CDR1 and CDR2 (germline): MGHRA, YSYEKL. CDR3 sequence (DNA): TGCGCCAGCAGCCGAGGGACAGGGCTCCACGGGGAGCTGTTTTTT. The encoded protein is CASSRGTGLHGELFF.

In this sample, this clonotype turned up a few times. A read error may be the cause here, since a much bigger clone is one base away. The chain couples TRBV19 to TRBJ1-2, with TRBD1 as a possible D gene (6 bases). The V and J ends lost 7 bases and 4 bases respectively, with 19 bases between them. The germline V gene encodes CDR1 LNHDA and CDR2 SQIVND (reference sequence). The CDR3 is made up of 15 amino acids. DNA for the CDR3: TGTGCCAGTACCCCCTCCGCGGGGGCCAGCTATGGCTACACCTTC. Its translation: CASTPSAGASYGYTF.

In this sample, this clonotype turned up many times. DNA for the CDR3: TGCGCCAGCCGTTGGGGTTTGGACACTGAAGCTTTCTTT. Amino acid sequence: CASRWGLDTEAFF. The rearrangement links TRBV5-1 to TRBJ1-1; D unresolved. This CDR3 spans 13 amino acids. Germline CDR1 and CDR2: SGHRS and YFSETQ. Trimming took off 7 bases at V and 3 bases at J, with 13 bases between the two ends.

This clonotype was seen at least ten times. The V gene is TRBV5-1, the J gene TRBJ2-1; 12 nucleotides align to TRBD2. Germline trimming cut 0 bases from V and 8 bases from J; bases unmatched to any gene: 3. Germline assignment: CDR1 SGHRS and CDR2 YFSETQ. The CDR3 consists of 15 residues. The CDR3: CASSLVASGGDEQFF. DNA of the CDR3: TGCGCCAGCAGCTTGGTGGCTAGCGGGGGGGATGAGCAGTTCTTC.

The rearrangement uses TRBV13 and TRBJ1-4; 9 bases line up with TRBD1. The CDR3 consists of 16 residues. Germline lookup yields CDR1 PRHDT and CDR2 FYEKMQ (reference sequence). The trim removed 5 bases at V and 1 base at J, leaving 5 bases unmatched. The CDR3 DNA reads as TGTGCCAGCAGCGCAGGACAGGGGATAACTAATGAAAAACTGTTTTTT. It is translated as CASSAGQGITNEKLFF. The complete variable domain, with remaining parts taken from reference TRBV13 and TRBJ1-4, reads AAGVIQSPRHLIKEKRETATLKCYPIPRHDTVYWYQQGPGQDPQFLISFYEKMQSDKGSIPDRFSAQQFSDYHSELNMSSLELGDSALYFCASSAGQGITNEKLFFGSGTQLSVL.

The chain carries TRBV19 and TRBJ1-2, with 8 bases lining up with TRBD1. The CDR3 totals 15 residues. V was clipped by 8 bases and J by 7 bases; unmatched bases: 15. Germline CDR1 reads LNHDA; CDR2 reads SQIVND (reference sequence). CDR3 coding DNA: TGTGCCAGTCGCGCTCAGGGGCAGGGGGCGCTTGGCTACACCTTC. It specifies CASRAQGQGALGYTF.

Many counts were recorded for this clonotype. The V call is TRBV11-1, the J call TRBJ2-5; D unresolved. This CDR3 region has 14 residues. Looked up from germline, CDR1 is SGHAT and CDR2 is FQDESV (reference sequence). Trimming left V 3 bases short and J 0 bases short, with 8 bases between. Here the CDR3 DNA reads TGTGCCAGCAGCTTGGAGCCAAACCAAGAGACCCAGTACTTC. As protein: CASSLEPNQETQYF. Drawing the rest from reference TRBV11-1 and TRBJ2-5, the complete variable domain is EAEVAQSPRYKITEKSQAVAFWCDPISGHATLYWYRQILGQGPELLVQFQDESVVDDSQLPKDRFSAERLKGVDSTLKIQPAELGDSAMYLCASSLEPNQETQYFGPGTRLLVL.

This clonotype was recorded at least ten times. The CDR3 spells CATSPRLADTDTQYF. CDR3 nucleotide sequence: TGTGCCACCAGTCCCAGGCTAGCGGACACAGATACGCAGTATTTT. This sequence joins TRBV24-1 and TRBJ2-3; 7 bases fit TRBD2. The germline CDR1 and CDR2 sequences are KGHDR and SFDVKD. Trimming at V came to 6 bases and at J to 2 bases, leaving 7 bases not matched to a gene. The CDR3 length is 15 residues.

This sequence joins TRBV6-5 and TRBJ1-2, with D perhaps matching TRBD1 (6 bases). The germline V gene encodes CDR1 MNHEY and CDR2 SVGAGI. The CDR3 spans 16 residues. Trimming removed 0 bases at V and 5 bases at J, with 16 bases between. The CDR3: CASSYSRVGTLYGYTF. Here the CDR3 DNA reads TGTGCCAGCAGTTACTCTAGAGTTGGGACACTTTATGGCTACACCTTC.

This clonotype has at least ten counts. This chain uses TRBV7-9 with TRBJ1-2, with 12 nucleotides matching TRBD1. Per germline, CDR1 SEHNR and CDR2 FQNEAQ (reference sequence). Unmatched junction bases numbered 6, after V lost 5 bases and J lost 5 bases. This CDR3 contains 15 residues. In DNA form, the CDR3 reads TGTGCCAGCAGCGGGGGACAGGGGGCGGTTTATGGCTACACCTTC. Encoded protein: CASSGGQGAVYGYTF.

This clonotype was seen repeatedly, ten times or more. V and J are TRBV28 and TRBJ2-2; D is uncertain. The germline V and J ends were trimmed by 5 bases and 2 bases, with 18 bases remaining between them. Per germline, CDR1 MDHEN and CDR2 SYDVKM. The CDR3 loop spans 17 amino acids. CDR3 sequence: CASSHPDRPPNTGELFF. The CDR3, as DNA: TGTGCCAGCAGTCACCCAGACCGCCCCCCAAACACCGGGGAGCTGTTTTTT. Full variable domain (rest looked up from reference TRBV28 and TRBJ2-2): DVKVTQSSRYLVKRTGEKVFLECVQDMDHENMFWYRQDPGLGLRLIYFSYDVKMKEKGDIPEGYSVSREKKERFSLILESASTNQTSMYLCASSHPDRPPNTGELFFGEGSRLTVL.

This clonotype was observed many times. V and J are TRBV13 and TRBJ1-2; 7 bases align to TRBD1. Trimming removed 5 bases from V and 4 bases from J; junction bases left unmatched: 7. Germline V gives CDR1 PRHDT, CDR2 FYEKMQ (reference sequence). The CDR3 totals 14 residues. The CDR3 here is CASSENRGTYGYTF. DNA for the CDR3: TGTGCCAGCAGCGAAAACAGGGGTACCTATGGCTACACCTTC.

This clonotype appeared many times. CDR3 protein: CASSHAGTRYSPLHF. The CDR3 region has the DNA TGTGCCAGCAGCCATGCCGGGACACGATATTCACCCCTCCACTTT. This chain connects TRBV3-1 to TRBJ1-6; D may be TRBD1 (6 bases). The CDR3 totals 15 residues. V lost 3 bases to trimming and J lost 8 bases, with 14 bases between them. Germline V gene data show CDR1 as LGHDT and CDR2 as YNNKEL (reference sequence).

This clonotype was observed a few times. The genes are TRBV4-1 and TRBJ1-1; a possible D gene is TRBD1 (5 bases). The CDR3 has 13 amino acids. Trimming shortened V by 1 base and J by 8 bases, and 11 bases separated the two germline ends. Germline V gene sequence: CDR1 MGHRA, CDR2 YSYEKL. The CDR3 nucleotides are TGCGCCAGCAGCCAAGGGTTCCAGGGAGAAGCTTTCTTT. Translated: CASSQGFQGEAFF.